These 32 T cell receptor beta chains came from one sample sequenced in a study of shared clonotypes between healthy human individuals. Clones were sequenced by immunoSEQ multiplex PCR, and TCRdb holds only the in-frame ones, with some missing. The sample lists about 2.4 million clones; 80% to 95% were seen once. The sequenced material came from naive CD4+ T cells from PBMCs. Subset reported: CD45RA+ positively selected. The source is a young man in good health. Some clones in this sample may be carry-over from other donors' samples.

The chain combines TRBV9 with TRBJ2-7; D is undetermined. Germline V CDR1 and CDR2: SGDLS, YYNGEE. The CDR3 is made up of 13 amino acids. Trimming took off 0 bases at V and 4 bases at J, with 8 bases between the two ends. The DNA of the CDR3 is TGTGCCAGCAGCGTAGGCCAGCAGTACGAGCAGTACTTC. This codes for CASSVGQQYEQYF.

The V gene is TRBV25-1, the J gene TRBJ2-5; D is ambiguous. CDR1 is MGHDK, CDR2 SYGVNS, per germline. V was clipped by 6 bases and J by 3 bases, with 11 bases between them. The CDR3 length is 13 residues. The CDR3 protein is CASRALYKETQYF. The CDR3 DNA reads TGTGCCAGCAGGGCGTTATACAAAGAGACCCAGTACTTC.

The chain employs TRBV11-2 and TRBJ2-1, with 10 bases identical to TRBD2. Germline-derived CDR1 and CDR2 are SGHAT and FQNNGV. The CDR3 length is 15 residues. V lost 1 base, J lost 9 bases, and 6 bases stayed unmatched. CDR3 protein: CASSLVSGREGEQFF. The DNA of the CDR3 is TGTGCCAGCAGCTTAGTCAGCGGGAGGGAAGGTGAGCAGTTCTTC.

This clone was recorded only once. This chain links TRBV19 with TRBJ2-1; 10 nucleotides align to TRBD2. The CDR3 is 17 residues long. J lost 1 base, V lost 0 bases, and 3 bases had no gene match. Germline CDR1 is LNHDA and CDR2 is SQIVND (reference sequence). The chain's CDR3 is CASSIEASGRSYNEQFF. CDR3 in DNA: TGTGCCAGTAGTATAGAAGCTAGCGGGAGATCCTACAATGAGCAGTTCTTC. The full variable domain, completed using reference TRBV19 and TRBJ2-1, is DGGITQSPKYLFRKEGQNVTLSCEQNLNHDAMYWYRQDPGQGLRLIYYSQIVNDFQKGDIAEGYSVSREKKESFPLTVTSAQKNPTAFYLCASSIEASGRSYNEQFFGPGTRLTVL.

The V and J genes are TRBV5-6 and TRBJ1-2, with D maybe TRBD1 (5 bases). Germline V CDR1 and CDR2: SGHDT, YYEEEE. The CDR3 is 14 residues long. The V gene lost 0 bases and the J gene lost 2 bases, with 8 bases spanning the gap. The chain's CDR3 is CASSLVAGNYGYTF. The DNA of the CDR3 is TGTGCCAGCAGCTTGGTAGCAGGGAACTATGGCTACACCTTC.

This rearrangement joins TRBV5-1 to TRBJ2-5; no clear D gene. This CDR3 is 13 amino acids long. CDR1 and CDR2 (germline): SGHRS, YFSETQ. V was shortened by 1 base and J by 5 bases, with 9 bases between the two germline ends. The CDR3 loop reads CASSLSAKETQYF. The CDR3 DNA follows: TGCGCCAGCAGCTTGTCCGCGAAGGAGACCCAGTACTTC. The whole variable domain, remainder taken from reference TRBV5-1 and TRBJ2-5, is KAGVTQTPRYLIKTRGQQVTLSCSPISGHRSVSWYQQTPGQGLQFLFEYFSETQRNKGNFPGRFSGRQFSNSRSEMNVSTLELGDSALYLCASSLSAKETQYFGPGTRLLVL.

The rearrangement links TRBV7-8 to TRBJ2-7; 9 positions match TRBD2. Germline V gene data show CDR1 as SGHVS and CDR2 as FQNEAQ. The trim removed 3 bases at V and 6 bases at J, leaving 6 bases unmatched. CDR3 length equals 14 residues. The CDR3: CASSFAGGPGEQYF. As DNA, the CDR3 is TGTGCCAGCAGCTTCGCGGGAGGGCCCGGCGAGCAGTACTTC. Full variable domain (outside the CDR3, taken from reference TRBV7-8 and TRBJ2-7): GAGVSQSPRYKVAKRGQDVALRCDPISGHVSLFWYQQALGQGPEFLTYFQNEAQLDKSGLPSDRFFAERPEGSVSTLKIQRTQQEDSAVYLCASSFAGGPGEQYFGPGTRLTVT.

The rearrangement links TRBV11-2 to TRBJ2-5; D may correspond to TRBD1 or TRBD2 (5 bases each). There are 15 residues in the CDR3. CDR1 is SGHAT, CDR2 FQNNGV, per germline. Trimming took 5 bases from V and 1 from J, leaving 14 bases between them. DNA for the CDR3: TGTGCCAGCAGCCCCGCCTGGGGGACCCAAGAGACCCAGTACTTC. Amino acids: CASSPAWGTQETQYF. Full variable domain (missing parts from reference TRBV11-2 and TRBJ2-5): EAGVAQSPRYKIIEKRQSVAFWCNPISGHATLYWYQQILGQGPKLLIQFQNNGVVDDSQLPKDRFSAERLKGVDSTLKIQPAKLEDSAVYLCASSPAWGTQETQYFGPGTRLLVL.

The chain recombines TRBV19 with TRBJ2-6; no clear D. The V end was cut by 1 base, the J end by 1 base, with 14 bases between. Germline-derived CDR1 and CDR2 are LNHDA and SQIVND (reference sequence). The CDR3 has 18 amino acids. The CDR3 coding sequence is TGTGCCAGTAGTATAGGAATAGCACGGGCATCTGGGGCCAACGTCCTGACTTTC. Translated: CASSIGIARASGANVLTF.

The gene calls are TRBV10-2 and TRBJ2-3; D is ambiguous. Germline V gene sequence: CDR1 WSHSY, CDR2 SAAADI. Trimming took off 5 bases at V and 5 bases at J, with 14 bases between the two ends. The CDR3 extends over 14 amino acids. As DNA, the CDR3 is TGCGCCAGCAGTCGGCTGGGGTATGTAGATACGCAGTATTTT. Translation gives CASSRLGYVDTQYF.

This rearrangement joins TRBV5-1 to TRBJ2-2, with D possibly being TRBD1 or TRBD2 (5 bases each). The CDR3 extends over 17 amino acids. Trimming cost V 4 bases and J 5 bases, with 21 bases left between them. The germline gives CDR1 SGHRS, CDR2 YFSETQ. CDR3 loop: CASSPYSGQTDTGELFF. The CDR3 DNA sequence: TGCGCCAGCAGCCCATATTCGGGGCAGACCGATACCGGGGAGCTGTTTTTT. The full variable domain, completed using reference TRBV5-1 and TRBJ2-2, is KAGVTQTPRYLIKTRGQQVTLSCSPISGHRSVSWYQQTPGQGLQFLFEYFSETQRNKGNFPGRFSGRQFSNSRSEMNVSTLELGDSALYLCASSPYSGQTDTGELFFGEGSRLTVL.

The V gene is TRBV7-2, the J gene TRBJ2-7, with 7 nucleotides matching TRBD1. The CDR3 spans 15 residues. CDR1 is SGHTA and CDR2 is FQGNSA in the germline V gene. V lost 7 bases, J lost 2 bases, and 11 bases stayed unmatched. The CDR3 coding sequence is TGTGCCAGCAAAGGGACGACAGGGTACACCTACGAGCAGTACTTC. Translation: CASKGTTGYTYEQYF.

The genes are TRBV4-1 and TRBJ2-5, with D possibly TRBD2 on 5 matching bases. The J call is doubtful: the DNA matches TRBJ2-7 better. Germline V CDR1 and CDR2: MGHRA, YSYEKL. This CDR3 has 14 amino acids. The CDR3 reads CASSLDFTAYEQYF. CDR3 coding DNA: TGCGCCAGCAGCCTGGACTTCACCGCCTACGAGCAGTACTTC.

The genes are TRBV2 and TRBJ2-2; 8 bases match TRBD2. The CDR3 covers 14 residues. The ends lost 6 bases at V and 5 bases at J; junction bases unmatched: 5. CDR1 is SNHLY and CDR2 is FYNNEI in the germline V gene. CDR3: CASRGTSLTGELFF. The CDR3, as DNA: TGTGCCAGCAGGGGGACTAGTTTAACCGGGGAGCTGTTTTTT. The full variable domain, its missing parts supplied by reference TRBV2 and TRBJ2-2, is EPEVTQTPSHQVTQMGQEVILRCVPISNHLYFYWYRQILGQKVEFLVSFYNNEISEKSEIFDDQFSVERPDGSNFTLKIRSTKLEDSAMYFCASRGTSLTGELFFGEGSRLTVL.

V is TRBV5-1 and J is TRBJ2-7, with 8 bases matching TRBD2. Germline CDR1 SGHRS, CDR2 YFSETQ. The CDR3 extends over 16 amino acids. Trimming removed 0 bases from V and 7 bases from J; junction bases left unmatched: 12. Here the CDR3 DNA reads TGCGCCAGCAGCTTGGTCGGCAGCGGGAGCCGTGGGGAGCAGTACTTC. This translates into CASSLVGSGSRGEQYF.

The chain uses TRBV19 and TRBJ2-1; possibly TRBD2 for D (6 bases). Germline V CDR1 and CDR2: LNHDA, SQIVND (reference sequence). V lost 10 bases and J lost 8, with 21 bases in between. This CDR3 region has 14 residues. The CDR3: CATADGGIGDEQFF. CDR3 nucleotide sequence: TGTGCCACTGCGGATGGCGGGATCGGGGATGAGCAGTTCTTC. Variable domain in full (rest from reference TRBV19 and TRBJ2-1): DGGITQSPKYLFRKEGQNVTLSCEQNLNHDAMYWYRQDPGQGLRLIYYSQIVNDFQKGDIAEGYSVSREKKESFPLTVTSAQKNPTAFYLCATADGGIGDEQFFGPGTRLTVL.

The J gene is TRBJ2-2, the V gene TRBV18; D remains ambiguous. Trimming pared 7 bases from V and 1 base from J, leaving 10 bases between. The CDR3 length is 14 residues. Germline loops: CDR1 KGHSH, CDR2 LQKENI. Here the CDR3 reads CASLTDLNTGELFF. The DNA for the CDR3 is TGTGCCAGCTTGACGGACCTGAACACCGGGGAGCTGTTTTTT. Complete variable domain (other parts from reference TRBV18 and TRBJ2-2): NAGVMQNPRHLVRRRGQEARLRCSPMKGHSHVYWYRQLPEEGLKFMVYLQKENIIDESGMPKERFSAEFPKEGPSILRIQQVVRGDSAAYFCASLTDLNTGELFFGEGSRLTVL.

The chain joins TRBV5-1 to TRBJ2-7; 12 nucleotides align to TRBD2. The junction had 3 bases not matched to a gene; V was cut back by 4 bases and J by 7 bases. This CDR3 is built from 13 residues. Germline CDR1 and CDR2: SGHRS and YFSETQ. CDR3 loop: CASSEGTSGEQYF. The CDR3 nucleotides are TGCGCCAGCAGCGAAGGGACTAGCGGGGAGCAGTACTTC.

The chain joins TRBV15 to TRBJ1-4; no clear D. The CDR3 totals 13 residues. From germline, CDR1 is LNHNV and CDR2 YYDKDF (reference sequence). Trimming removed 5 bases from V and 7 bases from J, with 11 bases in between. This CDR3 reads CATSSGEGEKLFF. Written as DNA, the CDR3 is TGTGCCACCAGCTCCGGCGAGGGTGAAAAACTGTTTTTT.

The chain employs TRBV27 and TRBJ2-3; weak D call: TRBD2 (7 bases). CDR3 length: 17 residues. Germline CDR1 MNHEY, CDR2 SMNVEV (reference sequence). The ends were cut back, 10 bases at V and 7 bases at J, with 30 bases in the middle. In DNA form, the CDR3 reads TGTGCCACTACGAACGGGGGGCAGGGCCTATCCGGGTATACGCAGTATTTT. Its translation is CATTNGGQGLSGYTQYF.

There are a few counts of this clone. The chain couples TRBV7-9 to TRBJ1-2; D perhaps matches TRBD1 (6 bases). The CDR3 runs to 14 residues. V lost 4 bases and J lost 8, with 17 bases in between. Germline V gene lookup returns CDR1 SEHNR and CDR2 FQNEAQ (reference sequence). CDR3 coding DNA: TGTGCCAGCAGCTCCACACGTGGGGGCTGGGGCTACACCTTC. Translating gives CASSSTRGGWGYTF. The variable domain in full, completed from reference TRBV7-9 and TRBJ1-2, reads DTGVSQNPRHKITKRGQNVTFRCDPISEHNRLYWYRQTLGQGPEFLTYFQNEAQLEKSRLLSDRFSAERPKGSFSTLEIQRTEQGDSAMYLCASSSTRGGWGYTFGSGTRLTVV.

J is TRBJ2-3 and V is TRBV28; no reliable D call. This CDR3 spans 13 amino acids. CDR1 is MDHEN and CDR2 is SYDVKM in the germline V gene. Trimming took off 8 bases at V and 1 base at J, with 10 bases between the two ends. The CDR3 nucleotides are TGTGCCAGCTACCTTGGGGGCACAGATACGCAGTATTTT. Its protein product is CASYLGGTDTQYF.

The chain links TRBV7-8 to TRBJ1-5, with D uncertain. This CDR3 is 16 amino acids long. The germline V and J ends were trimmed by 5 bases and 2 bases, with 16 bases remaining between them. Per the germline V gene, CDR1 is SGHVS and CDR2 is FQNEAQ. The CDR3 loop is CASSPHQGGGNQPQHF. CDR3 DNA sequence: TGTGCCAGCAGCCCGCACCAAGGAGGTGGCAATCAGCCCCAGCATTTT.

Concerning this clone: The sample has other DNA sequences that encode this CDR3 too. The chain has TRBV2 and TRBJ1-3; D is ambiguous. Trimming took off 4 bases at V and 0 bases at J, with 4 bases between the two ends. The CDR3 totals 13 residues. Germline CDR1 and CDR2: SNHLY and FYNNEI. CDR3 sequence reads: CASSGSSGNTIYF. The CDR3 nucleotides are TGTGCCAGCAGTGGCAGCTCTGGAAACACCATATATTTT.

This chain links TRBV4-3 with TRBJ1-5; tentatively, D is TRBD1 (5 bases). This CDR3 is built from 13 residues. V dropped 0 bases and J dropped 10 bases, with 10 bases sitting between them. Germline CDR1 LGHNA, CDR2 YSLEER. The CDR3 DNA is TGCGCCAGCAGCCAAGATTCCGGGACCCCCCAGCATTTT. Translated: CASSQDSGTPQHF.

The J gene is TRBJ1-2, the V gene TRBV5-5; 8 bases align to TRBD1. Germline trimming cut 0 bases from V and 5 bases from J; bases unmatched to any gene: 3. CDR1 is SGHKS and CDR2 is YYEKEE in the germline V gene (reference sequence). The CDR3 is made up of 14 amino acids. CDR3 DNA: TGTGCCAGCAGCTTGGGGACAGGGCTGTATGGCTACACCTTC. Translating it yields CASSLGTGLYGYTF.

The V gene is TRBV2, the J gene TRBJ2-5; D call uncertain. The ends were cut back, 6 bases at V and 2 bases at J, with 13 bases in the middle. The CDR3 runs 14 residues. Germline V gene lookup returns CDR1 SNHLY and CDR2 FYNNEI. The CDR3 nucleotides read TGTGCCAGCAGGAAGGTACAAGCGCAAGAGACCCAGTACTTC. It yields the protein CASRKVQAQETQYF.

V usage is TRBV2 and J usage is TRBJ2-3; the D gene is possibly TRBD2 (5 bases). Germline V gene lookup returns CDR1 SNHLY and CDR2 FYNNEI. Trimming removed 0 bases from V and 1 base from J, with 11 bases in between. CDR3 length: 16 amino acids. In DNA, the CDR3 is TGTGCCAGCAGTGAAGCGGGGAAGGGAGGCACAGATACGCAGTATTTT. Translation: CASSEAGKGGTDTQYF. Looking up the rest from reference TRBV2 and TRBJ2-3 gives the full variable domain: EPEVTQTPSHQVTQMGQEVILRCVPISNHLYFYWYRQILGQKVEFLVSFYNNEISEKSEIFDDQFSVERPDGSNFTLKIRSTKLEDSAMYFCASSEAGKGGTDTQYFGPGTRLTVL.

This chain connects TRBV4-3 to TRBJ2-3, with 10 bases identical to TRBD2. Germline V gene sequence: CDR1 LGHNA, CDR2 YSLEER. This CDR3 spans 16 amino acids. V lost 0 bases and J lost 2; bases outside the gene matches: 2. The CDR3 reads CASSQDLAGATDTQYF. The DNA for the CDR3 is TGCGCCAGCAGCCAAGATCTAGCGGGAGCCACAGATACGCAGTATTTT.

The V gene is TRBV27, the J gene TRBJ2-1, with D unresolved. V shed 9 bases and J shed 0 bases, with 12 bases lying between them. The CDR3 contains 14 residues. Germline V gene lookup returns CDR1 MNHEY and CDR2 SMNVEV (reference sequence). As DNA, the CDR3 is TGTGCCAGTGGTAAAGAGAGCTCCTACAATGAGCAGTTCTTC. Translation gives CASGKESSYNEQFF.

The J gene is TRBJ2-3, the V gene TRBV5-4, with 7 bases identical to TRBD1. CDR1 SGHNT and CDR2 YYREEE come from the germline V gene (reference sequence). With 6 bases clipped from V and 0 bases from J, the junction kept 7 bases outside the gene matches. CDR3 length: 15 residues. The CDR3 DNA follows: TGTGCCAGCAAACACGGGACAGAAAGCACAGATACGCAGTATTTT. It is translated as CASKHGTESTDTQYF.

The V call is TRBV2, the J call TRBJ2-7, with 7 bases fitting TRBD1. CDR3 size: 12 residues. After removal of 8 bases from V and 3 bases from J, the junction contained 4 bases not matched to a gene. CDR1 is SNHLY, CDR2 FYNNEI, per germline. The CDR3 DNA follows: TGTGCCAGCCGCCAGGGGGTCTACGAGCAGTACTTC. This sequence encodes CASRQGVYEQYF.